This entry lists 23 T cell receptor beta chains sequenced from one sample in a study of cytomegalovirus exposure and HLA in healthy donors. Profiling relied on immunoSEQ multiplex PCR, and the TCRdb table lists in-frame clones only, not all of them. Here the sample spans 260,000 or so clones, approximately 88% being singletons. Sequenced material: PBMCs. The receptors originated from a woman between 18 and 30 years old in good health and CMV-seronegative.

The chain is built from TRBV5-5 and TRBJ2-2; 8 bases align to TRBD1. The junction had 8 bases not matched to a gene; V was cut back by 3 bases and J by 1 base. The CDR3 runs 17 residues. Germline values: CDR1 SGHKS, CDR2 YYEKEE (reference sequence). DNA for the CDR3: TGTGCCAGCAGCTCATACCCCGGACAGGGGAACACCGGGGAGCTGTTTTTT. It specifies CASSSYPGQGNTGELFF.

The DNA of the CDR3 is TGCAGCGTTGTAGGGGGTGGACAGGCAAGGGGGACTGAAGCTTTCTTT. Translation gives CSVVGGGQARGTEAFF. The V call is TRBV29-1, the J call TRBJ1-1; 7 bases align to TRBD1. The CDR3 runs to 16 residues. With V trimmed by 4 bases and J by 5 bases, 16 bases remained unmatched. Germline CDR1 is SQVTM and CDR2 is ANQGSEA.

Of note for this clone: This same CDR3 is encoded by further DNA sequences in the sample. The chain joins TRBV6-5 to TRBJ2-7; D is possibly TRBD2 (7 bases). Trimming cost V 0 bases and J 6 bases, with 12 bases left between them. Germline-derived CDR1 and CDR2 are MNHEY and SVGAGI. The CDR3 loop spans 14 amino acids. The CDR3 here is CASSYSSRGGEQYF. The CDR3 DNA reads TGTGCCAGCAGTTACTCCTCTAGGGGGGGCGAGCAGTACTTC.

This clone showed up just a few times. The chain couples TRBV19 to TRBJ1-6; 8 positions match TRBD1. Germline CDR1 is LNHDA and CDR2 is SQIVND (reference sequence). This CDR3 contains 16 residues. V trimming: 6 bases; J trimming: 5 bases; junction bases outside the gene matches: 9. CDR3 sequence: CASSSDRAVDNSPLHF. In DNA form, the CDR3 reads TGTGCCAGTAGCTCGGACAGGGCTGTTGATAATTCACCCCTCCACTTT.

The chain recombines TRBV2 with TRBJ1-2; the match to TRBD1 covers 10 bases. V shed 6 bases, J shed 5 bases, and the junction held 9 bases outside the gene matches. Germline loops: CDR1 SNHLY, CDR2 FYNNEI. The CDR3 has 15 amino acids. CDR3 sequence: CASRGGQGRGYGYTF. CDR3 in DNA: TGTGCCAGCAGGGGGGGACAGGGGAGGGGTTATGGCTACACCTTC.

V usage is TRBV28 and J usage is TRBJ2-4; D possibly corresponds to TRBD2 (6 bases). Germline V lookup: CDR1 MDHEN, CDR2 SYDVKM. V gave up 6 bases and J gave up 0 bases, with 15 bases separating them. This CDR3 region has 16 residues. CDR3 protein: CASRPREGLAKNIQYF. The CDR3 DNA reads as TGTGCCAGCAGGCCCCGTGAGGGACTAGCCAAAAACATTCAGTACTTC.

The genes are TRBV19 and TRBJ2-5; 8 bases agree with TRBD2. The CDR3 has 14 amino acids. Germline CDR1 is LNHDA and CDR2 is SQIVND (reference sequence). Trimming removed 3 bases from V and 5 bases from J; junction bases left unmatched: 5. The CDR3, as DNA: TGTGCCAGTAGTATCAGCGGGAGCGGGGAGACCCAGTACTTC. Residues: CASSISGSGETQYF.

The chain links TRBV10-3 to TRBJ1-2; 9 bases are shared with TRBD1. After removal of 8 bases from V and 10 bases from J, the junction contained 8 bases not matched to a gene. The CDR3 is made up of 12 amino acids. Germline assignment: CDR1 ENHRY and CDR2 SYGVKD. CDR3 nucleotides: TGTGCCATCCAAAACAGGGGGCAGGACTACACCTTC. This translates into CAIQNRGQDYTF.

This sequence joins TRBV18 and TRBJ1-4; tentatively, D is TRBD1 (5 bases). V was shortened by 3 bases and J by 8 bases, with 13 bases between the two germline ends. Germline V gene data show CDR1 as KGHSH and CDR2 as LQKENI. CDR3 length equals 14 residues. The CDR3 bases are TGTGCCAGCTCACCGGCAGGGAGGGGAGAAAAACTGTTTTTT. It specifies CASSPAGRGEKLFF.

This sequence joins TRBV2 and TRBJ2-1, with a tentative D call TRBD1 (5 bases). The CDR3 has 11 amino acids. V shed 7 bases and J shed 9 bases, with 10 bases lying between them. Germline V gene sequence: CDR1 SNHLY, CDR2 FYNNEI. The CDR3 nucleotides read TGTGCCAGCAAATCTAGGGGTGAGCAGTTCTTC. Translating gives CASKSRGEQFF.

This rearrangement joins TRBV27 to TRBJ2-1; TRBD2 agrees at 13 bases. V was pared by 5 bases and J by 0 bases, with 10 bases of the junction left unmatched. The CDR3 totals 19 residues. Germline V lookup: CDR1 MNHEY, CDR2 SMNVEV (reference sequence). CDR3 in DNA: TGTGCCAGCAGTCCCCGGAGACTAGCGGGAGGACACTCCTACAATGAGCAGTTCTTC. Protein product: CASSPRRLAGGHSYNEQFF.

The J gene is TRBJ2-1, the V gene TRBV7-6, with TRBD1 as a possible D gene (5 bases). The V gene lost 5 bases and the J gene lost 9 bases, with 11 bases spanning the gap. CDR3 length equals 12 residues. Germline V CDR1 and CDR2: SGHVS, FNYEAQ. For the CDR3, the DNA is TGTGCCAGCAGCCAGGGCAGGAGTGAGCAGTTCTTC. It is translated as CASSQGRSEQFF.

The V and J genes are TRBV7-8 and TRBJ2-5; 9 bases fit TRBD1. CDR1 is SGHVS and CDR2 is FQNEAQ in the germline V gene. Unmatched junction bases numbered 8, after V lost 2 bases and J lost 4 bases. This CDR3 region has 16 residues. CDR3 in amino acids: CASSLRSTGGGETQYF. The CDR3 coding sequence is TGTGCCAGCAGCTTAAGGTCCACAGGGGGCGGAGAGACCCAGTACTTC.

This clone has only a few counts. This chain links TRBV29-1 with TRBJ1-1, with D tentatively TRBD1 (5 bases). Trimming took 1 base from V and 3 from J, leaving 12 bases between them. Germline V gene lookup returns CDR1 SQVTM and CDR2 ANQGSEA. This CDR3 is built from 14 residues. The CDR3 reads CSVEGQGGDTEAFF. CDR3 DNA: TGCAGCGTTGAAGGGCAGGGTGGGGACACTGAAGCTTTCTTT.

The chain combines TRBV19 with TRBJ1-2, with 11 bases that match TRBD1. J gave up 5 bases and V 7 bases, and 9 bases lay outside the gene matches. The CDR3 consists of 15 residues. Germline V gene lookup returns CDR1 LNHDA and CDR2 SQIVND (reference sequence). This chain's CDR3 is CASNGGTGGNYGYTF. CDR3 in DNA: TGTGCCAGTAATGGCGGGACAGGGGGAAATTATGGCTACACCTTC.

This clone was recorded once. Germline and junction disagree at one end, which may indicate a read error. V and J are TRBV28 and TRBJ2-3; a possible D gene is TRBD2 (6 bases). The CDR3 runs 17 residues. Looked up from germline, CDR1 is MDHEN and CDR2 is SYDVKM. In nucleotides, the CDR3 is TGTGCCAGCAGTCTATGGGGGACTTCGGGACTCACAGATACGCAGTATTTT. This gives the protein CASSLWGTSGLTDTQYF.

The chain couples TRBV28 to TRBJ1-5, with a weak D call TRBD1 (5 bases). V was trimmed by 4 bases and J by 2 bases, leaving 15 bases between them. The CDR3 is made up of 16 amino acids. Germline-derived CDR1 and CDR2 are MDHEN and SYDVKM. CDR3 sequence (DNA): TGTGCCAGCAGTTCCTTCAGGGTGGTGGGCAATCAGCCCCAGCATTTT. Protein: CASSSFRVVGNQPQHF.

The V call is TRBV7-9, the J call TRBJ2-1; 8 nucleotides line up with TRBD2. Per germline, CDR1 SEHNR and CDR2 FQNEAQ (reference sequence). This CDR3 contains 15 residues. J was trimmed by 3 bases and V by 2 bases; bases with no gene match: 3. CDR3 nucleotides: TGTGCCAGCAGCTTAACTAGCGGCTTCTACAATGAGCAGTTCTTC. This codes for CASSLTSGFYNEQFF.

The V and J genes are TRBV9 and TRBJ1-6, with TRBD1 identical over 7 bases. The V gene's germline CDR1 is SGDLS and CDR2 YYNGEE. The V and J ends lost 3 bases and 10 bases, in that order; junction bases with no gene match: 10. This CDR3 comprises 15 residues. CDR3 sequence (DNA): TGTGCCAGCAGCGGACAGGGCAGATCGCAATCACCCCTCCACTTT. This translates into CASSGQGRSQSPLHF.

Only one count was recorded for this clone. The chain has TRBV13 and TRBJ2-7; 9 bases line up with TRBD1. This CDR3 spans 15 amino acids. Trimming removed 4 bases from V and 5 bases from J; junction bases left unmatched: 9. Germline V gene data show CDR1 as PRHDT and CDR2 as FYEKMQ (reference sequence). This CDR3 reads CASSWRGQGFHEQYF. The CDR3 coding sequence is TGTGCCAGCAGCTGGCGGGGACAGGGTTTCCACGAGCAGTACTTC.

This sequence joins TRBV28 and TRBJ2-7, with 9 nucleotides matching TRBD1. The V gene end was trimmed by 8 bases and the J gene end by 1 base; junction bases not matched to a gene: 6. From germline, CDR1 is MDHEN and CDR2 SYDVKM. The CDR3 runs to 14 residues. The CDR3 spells CASLQTGGSYEQYF. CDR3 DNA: TGTGCCAGCCTCCAGACAGGGGGGTCCTACGAGCAGTACTTC.

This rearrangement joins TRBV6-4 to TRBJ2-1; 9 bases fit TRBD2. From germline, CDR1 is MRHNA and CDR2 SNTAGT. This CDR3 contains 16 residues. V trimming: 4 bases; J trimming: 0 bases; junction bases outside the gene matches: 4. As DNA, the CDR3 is TGTGCCAGCAGTGCGACTAGCGGAGTCTCCTACAATGAGCAGTTCTTC. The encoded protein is CASSATSGVSYNEQFF.

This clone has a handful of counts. The CDR3 here is CASSGGQGLTQHF. CDR3 nucleotides: TGTGCCAGCAGTGGAGGACAGGGGTTGACCCAGCATTTT. The chain couples TRBV2 to TRBJ1-5; 9 bases fit TRBD1. This CDR3 comprises 13 residues. The germline CDR1 and CDR2 sequences are SNHLY and FYNNEI. V was pared by 4 bases and J by 11 bases, with 6 bases of the junction left unmatched. Full variable domain (missing parts from reference TRBV2 and TRBJ1-5): EPEVTQTPSHQVTQMGQEVILRCVPISNHLYFYWYRQILGQKVEFLVSFYNNEISEKSEIFDDQFSVERPDGSNFTLKIRSTKLEDSAMYFCASSGGQGLTQHFGDGTRLSIL.